This paragraph reports one TCR beta chain. The antigen remains unidentified. V was cut by 0 bases and J by 2 bases, with 7 bases left in between. Germline V gene data show CDR1 as LGHNA and CDR2 as YSLEER. There are 14 residues in the CDR3. These data come from a study of T cell responses to AZD1222 COVID-19 vaccine. The study's findings and limits: Repertoire collection took place solely once the T cell response had peaked. Vaccine-associated CD4 TCRs spanned spike, dominant at 160-218 and 743-854.

TCRdb's table, derived via immunoSEQ multiplex PCR, lists solely in-frame clones and lacks some. The table has 90,000 to 120,000 clones, just over 85% seen once. The sequence came from an adult in good health. Sequenced here: peripheral blood, sampled on day 0 of AZD1222 vaccination. This chain uses TRBV4-3 with TRBJ1-1; D gene unclear. CDR3 amino acids: CASSQEVGNTEAFF. The CDR3, as DNA: TGCGCCAGCAGCCAAGAAGTGGGTAACACTGAAGCTTTCTTT.